The 2 T cell receptor beta chains in this list originate from one sample, sequenced in a study of response to subunit inactivated influenza vaccine. TCRdb re-derived calls from the RT-PCR reads in MiXCR, one entry per CDR3 protein. The profile shows about 650,000 distinct CDR3 sequences, less than 20% of them singletons. The material was PBMCs from blood, obtained about 12 days after vaccination. These receptors all stem from a man aged 50-60 years who received an inactivated influenza vaccine.

The chain employs TRBV30 and TRBJ1-2; TRBD1 is a possible D gene (6 bases). The CDR3 extends over 13 amino acids. Trimming cost V 3 bases and J 4 bases, with 12 bases left between them. Germline assignment: CDR1 GTSNPN and CDR2 SVGIG (reference sequence). DNA for the CDR3: TGTGCCTGGAGAACTGGACAGTCCTATGGCTACACCTTC. Translation: CAWRTGQSYGYTF.

This clonotype was counted at least ten times. The chain couples TRBV7-2 to TRBJ2-5; D is ambiguous. Trimming removed 3 bases at V and 5 bases at J, with 10 bases between. CDR3 size: 13 residues. The germline V gene encodes CDR1 SGHTA and CDR2 FQGNSA. DNA for the CDR3: TGTGCCAGCAGCTTGGTTAATAGGGAGACCCAGTACTTC. Translation gives CASSLVNRETQYF.